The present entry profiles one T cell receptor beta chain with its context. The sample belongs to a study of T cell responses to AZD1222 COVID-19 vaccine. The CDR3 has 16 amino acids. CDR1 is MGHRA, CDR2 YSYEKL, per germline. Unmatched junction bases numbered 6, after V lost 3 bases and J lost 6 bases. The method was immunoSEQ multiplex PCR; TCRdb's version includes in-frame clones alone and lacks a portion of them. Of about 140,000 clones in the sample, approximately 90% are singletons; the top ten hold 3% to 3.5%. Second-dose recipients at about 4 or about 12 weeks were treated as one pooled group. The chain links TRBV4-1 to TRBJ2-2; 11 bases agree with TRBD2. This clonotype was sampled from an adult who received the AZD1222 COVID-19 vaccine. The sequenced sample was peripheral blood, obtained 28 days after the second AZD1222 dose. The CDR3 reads CASSHLLAGDAGELFF. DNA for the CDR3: TGCGCCAGCAGCCACCTACTAGCGGGAGATGCCGGGGAGCTGTTTTTT.